This passage covers 14 T cell receptor beta chains from one sample sequenced in a study of cytomegalovirus exposure and HLA in healthy donors. Primers: 60 Vbeta forward and 13 Jbeta reverse. The protocol was immunoSEQ multiplex PCR, while the TCRdb copy is restricted to in-frame clones and leaves out a portion. In the table there are about 93,000 clones, roughly four fifths of which are singletons. The sequencing sample was made of PBMCs. Source of these receptors: a man aged 25-45 years in good health and CMV-seronegative.

This clone was counted a few times. The CDR3 DNA is TGTGCCAGCGCTTCTTTAGCCGGCTATGGCTACACCTTC. This gives the protein CASASLAGYGYTF. The chain links TRBV5-6 to TRBJ1-2; D gene uncertain. This CDR3 has 13 amino acids. Deletions cut 7 bases from V and 4 bases from J, with 14 bases between. Germline V lookup: CDR1 SGHDT, CDR2 YYEEEE.

The rearrangement uses TRBV27 and TRBJ1-1; D is undetermined. There are 13 residues in the CDR3. The V end was cut by 3 bases, the J end by 3 bases, with 8 bases between. Per germline, CDR1 MNHEY and CDR2 SMNVEV (reference sequence). CDR3 sequence: CASSFLQYTEAFF. CDR3 sequence (DNA): TGTGCCAGCAGTTTCCTACAGTACACTGAAGCTTTCTTT.

The chain employs TRBV9 and TRBJ2-1, with 8 bases that match TRBD2. The CDR3 covers 15 residues. J gave up 4 bases and V 1 base, and 4 bases lay outside the gene matches. Germline values: CDR1 SGDLS, CDR2 YYNGEE. CDR3 sequence reads: CASSVISGTYNEQFF. CDR3 nucleotide sequence: TGTGCCAGCAGCGTAATTAGCGGGACATACAATGAGCAGTTCTTC.

This chain joins TRBV2 and TRBJ2-1; D may be TRBD2 (6 bases). CDR3 length equals 15 residues. The ends were cut back, 0 bases at V and 8 bases at J, with 14 bases in the middle. Per germline, CDR1 SNHLY and CDR2 FYNNEI. The CDR3 DNA reads as TGTGCCAGCAGTGAAGCACCAGGCGGGGTGCATGAGCAGTTCTTC. As protein: CASSEAPGGVHEQFF.

CDR3 DNA: TGTGCCAGTAGTATAGAGGAGGGAGTCGGGGAGCTGTTTTTT. The encoded protein is CASSIEEGVGELFF. The chain recombines TRBV19 with TRBJ2-2, with D possibly TRBD2 on 6 matching bases. This CDR3 has 14 residues. V was pared by 0 bases and J by 7 bases, with 9 bases between. CDR1 LNHDA and CDR2 SQIVND come from the germline V gene (reference sequence).

The chain links TRBV4-3 to TRBJ1-6, with TRBD1 matching 7 bases. The length of the CDR3 is 16 residues. V dropped 0 bases and J dropped 6; count of bases not matched to a gene: 5. Germline V gene data show CDR1 as LGHNA and CDR2 as YSLEER. CDR3 residues: CASSQDRGTVNSPLHF. The CDR3 nucleotides read TGCGCCAGCAGCCAAGATCGAGGGACAGTTAATTCACCCCTCCACTTT.

The J gene is TRBJ2-2, the V gene TRBV2; no definite D call. The CDR3 extends over 14 amino acids. The V end lost 9 bases, the J end lost 2 bases, and 13 bases lay between the germline ends. The V gene's germline CDR1 is SNHLY and CDR2 FYNNEI. CDR3 in DNA: TGTGCCAGGAGAATACCAAATAACACCGGGGAGCTGTTTTTT. It translates to CARRIPNNTGELFF.

This chain uses TRBV4-2 with TRBJ2-5; D might be TRBD1 (5 bases). The J call may be incorrect, as the DNA end agrees better with TRBJ2-7. Germline assignment: CDR1 LGHNA and CDR2 YNFKEQ. This CDR3 is built from 13 residues. CDR3 amino acids: CASSPHRTYEQYF. CDR3 nucleotides: TGTGCCAGCAGCCCCCACAGGACCTACGAGCAGTACTTC.

This clone was seen once. J is TRBJ2-1 and V is TRBV7-3; D is ambiguous. V was cut by 6 bases and J by 0 bases, with 12 bases left in between. This CDR3 comprises 15 residues. Germline V gene data show CDR1 as SGHTA and CDR2 as FQGTGA. The DNA of the CDR3 is TGTGCCAGCAGTCCCCGAGTTAGCTCCTACAATGAGCAGTTCTTC. Residues: CASSPRVSSYNEQFF.

This clone was seen more than once but under ten times. The J gene is TRBJ2-3, the V gene TRBV18; TRBD1 is a possible D gene (7 bases). Looked up from germline, CDR1 is KGHSH and CDR2 is LQKENI. Trimming took 3 bases from V and 5 from J, leaving 15 bases between them. The CDR3 has 15 residues. The CDR3 spells CASSPQRRGQDTQYF. CDR3 bases: TGTGCCAGCTCACCGCAAAGGAGGGGGCAAGATACGCAGTATTTT.

This chain uses TRBV2 with TRBJ1-1, with 7 bases fitting TRBD1. In germline, CDR1 is SNHLY, CDR2 FYNNEI. There are 14 residues in the CDR3. J lost 3 bases, V lost 6 bases, and 7 bases had no gene match. CDR3 in amino acids: CASSEIQGYTEAFF. CDR3 DNA sequence: TGTGCCAGCAGCGAAATACAGGGGTACACTGAAGCTTTCTTT.

V usage is TRBV5-6 and J usage is TRBJ1-5; the D gene is possibly TRBD1 (6 bases). CDR3 size: 18 residues. The germline V and J ends were trimmed by 4 bases and 5 bases, with 25 bases remaining between them. Germline CDR1 SGHDT, CDR2 YYEEEE. CDR3 loop: CASSGLTGPLLAYQPQHF. As DNA, the CDR3 is TGTGCCAGCAGCGGGCTGACAGGTCCTCTCCTGGCATATCAGCCCCAGCATTTT.

This clone was observed a handful of times. V and J are TRBV5-1 and TRBJ1-5, with D perhaps TRBD1 (5 bases). CDR1 and CDR2 from the germline V gene are SGHRS and YFSETQ. Trimming took off 2 bases at V and 5 bases at J, with 11 bases between the two ends. The CDR3 length is 14 residues. The CDR3 reads CASSLLGGDQPQHF. The CDR3 DNA sequence: TGCGCCAGCAGCTTATTAGGAGGGGATCAGCCCCAGCATTTT.

This clone was counted a few times. The rearrangement uses TRBV7-9 and TRBJ1-1; D is uncertain. The CDR3 consists of 13 residues. CDR1 is SEHNR, CDR2 FQNEAQ, per germline (reference sequence). Trimming stripped 8 bases from V and 4 bases from J, with 14 bases between. This chain's CDR3 is CASLRGIATEAFF. In DNA, the CDR3 is TGTGCCAGCCTTCGAGGGATAGCCACTGAAGCTTTCTTT.